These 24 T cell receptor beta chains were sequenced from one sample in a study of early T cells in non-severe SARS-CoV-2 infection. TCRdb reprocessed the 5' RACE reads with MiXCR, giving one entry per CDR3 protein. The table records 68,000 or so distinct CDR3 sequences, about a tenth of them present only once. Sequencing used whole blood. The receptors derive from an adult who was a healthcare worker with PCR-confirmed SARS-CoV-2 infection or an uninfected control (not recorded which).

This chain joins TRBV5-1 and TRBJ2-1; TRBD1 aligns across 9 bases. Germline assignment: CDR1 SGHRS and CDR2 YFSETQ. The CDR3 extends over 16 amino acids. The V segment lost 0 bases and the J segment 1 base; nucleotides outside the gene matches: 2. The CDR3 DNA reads TGCGCCAGCAGCTTGGGGACAGGGGAATCCTACAATGAGCAGTTCTTC. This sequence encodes CASSLGTGESYNEQFF.

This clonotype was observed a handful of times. CDR3 coding DNA: TGTGCCAGCAGCCCGAGGGGGGCTGCTAACTATGGCTACACCTTC. Residues: CASSPRGAANYGYTF. The chain recombines TRBV11-2 with TRBJ1-2; D is possibly TRBD1 (6 bases). V dropped 5 bases and J dropped 0 bases, with 13 bases sitting between them. This CDR3 contains 15 residues. The germline V gene encodes CDR1 SGHAT and CDR2 FQNNGV.

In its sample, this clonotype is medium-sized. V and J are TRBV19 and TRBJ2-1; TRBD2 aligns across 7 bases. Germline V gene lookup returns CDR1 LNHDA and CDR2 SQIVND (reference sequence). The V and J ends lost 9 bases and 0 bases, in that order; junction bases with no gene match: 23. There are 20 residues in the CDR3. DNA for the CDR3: TGTGCCAGCTCCGCCCCAGGGCCCCTACTAGCGCTTAGCTCCTACAATGAGCAGTTCTTC. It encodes CASSAPGPLLALSSYNEQFF.

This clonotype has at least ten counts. CDR3 in amino acids: CASSLTAGEQFF. The DNA of the CDR3 is TGTGCCAGCAGTTTAACGGCAGGAGAGCAGTTCTTC. This chain joins TRBV12-3 or TRBV12-4 and TRBJ2-1; D is unresolved. The CDR3 runs to 12 residues. V lost 2 bases and J lost 10, with 9 bases in between.

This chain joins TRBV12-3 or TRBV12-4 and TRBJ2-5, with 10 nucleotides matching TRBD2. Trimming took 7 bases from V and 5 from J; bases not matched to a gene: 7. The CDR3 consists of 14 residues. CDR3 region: CASTFSGRMETQYF. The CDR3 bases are TGTGCCAGCACCTTTAGCGGGAGGATGGAGACCCAGTACTTC.

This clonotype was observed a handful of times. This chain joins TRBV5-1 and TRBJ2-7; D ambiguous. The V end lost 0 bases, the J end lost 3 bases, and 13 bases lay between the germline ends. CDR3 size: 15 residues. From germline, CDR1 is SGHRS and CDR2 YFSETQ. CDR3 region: CASSLAPGRFYEQYF. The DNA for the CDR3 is TGCGCCAGCAGCTTGGCCCCCGGACGGTTCTACGAGCAGTACTTC. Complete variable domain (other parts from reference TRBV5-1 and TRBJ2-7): KAGVTQTPRYLIKTRGQQVTLSCSPISGHRSVSWYQQTPGQGLQFLFEYFSETQRNKGNFPGRFSGRQFSNSRSEMNVSTLELGDSALYLCASSLAPGRFYEQYFGPGTRLTVT.

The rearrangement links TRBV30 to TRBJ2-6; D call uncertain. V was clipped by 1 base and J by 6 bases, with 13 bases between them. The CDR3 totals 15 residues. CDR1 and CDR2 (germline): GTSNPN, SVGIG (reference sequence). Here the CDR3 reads CAWSASNWEANVLTF. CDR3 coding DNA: TGTGCCTGGAGTGCCAGCAACTGGGAGGCCAACGTCCTGACTTTC. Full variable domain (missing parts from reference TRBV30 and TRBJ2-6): SQTIHQWPATLVQPVGSPLSLECTVEGTSNPNLYWYRQAAGRGLQLLFYSVGIGQISSEVPQNLSASRPQDRQFILSSKKLLLSDSGFYLCAWSASNWEANVLTFGAGSRLTVL.

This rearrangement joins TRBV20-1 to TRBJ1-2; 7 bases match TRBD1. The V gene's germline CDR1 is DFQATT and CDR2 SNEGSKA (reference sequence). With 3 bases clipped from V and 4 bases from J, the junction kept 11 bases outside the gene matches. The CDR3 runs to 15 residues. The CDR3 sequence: CSARQAGGALYGYTF. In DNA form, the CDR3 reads TGCAGTGCTAGGCAGGCAGGGGGAGCTCTCTATGGCTACACCTTC.

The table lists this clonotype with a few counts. DNA for the CDR3: TGCGCCAGCAGCCAAGCCCGGACTAGCGGGAGTTATGAGCAGTTCTTC. It encodes CASSQARTSGSYEQFF. J is TRBJ2-1 and V is TRBV4-1; TRBD2 matches at 13 bases. The CDR3 contains 16 residues. V was clipped by 1 base and J by 8 bases; unmatched bases: 5. CDR1 and CDR2 (germline): MGHRA, YSYEKL.

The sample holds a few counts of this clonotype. The CDR3 spells CSARNPSGGSESSGNTIYF. As DNA, the CDR3 is TGCAGTGCTAGAAACCCGTCCGGAGGCAGCGAGAGCTCTGGAAACACCATATATTTT. The chain is built from TRBV20-1 and TRBJ1-3; D is unclear. This CDR3 contains 19 residues. Germline V gives CDR1 DFQATT, CDR2 SNEGSKA (reference sequence). Deletions cut 2 bases from V and 0 bases from J, with 23 bases between.

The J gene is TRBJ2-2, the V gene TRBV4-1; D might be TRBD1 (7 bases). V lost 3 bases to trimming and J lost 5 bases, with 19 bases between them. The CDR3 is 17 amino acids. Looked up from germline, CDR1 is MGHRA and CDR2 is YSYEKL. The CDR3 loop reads CASSHLGIAGGTGELFF. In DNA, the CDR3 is TGCGCCAGCAGCCACCTAGGGATCGCAGGGGGGACCGGGGAGCTGTTTTTT.

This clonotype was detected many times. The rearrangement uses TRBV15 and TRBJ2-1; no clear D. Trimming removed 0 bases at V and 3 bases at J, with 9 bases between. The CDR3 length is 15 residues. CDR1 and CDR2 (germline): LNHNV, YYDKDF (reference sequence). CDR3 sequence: CATSRDTGYYNEQFF. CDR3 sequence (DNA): TGTGCCACCAGCAGAGATACCGGCTACTACAATGAGCAGTTCTTC.

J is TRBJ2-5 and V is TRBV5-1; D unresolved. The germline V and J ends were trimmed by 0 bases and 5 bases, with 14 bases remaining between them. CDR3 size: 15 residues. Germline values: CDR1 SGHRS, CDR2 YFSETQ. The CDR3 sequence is CASSLADGRKETQYF. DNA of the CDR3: TGCGCCAGCAGCTTGGCTGATGGGCGCAAGGAGACCCAGTACTTC.

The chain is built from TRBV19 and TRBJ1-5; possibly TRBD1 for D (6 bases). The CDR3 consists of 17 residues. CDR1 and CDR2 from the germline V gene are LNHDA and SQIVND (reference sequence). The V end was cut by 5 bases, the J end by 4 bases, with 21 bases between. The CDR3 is CASSWGPFFQLNQPQHF. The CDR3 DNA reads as TGTGCCAGTAGTTGGGGGCCTTTTTTTCAGCTAAATCAGCCCCAGCATTTT.

This CDR3 reads CSVNPNGLSGELFF. The CDR3 nucleotides read TGCAGCGTTAATCCGAACGGGCTTAGCGGGGAGCTGTTTTTT. The rearrangement links TRBV29-1 to TRBJ2-2; D gene uncertain. This CDR3 is built from 14 residues. CDR1 and CDR2 from the germline V gene are SQVTM and ANQGSEA. V was cut by 5 bases and J by 7 bases, with 17 bases left in between.

The CDR3 bases are TGTGCCAGTAGCCGACTAGCGGGAGAGTATATGGATGAGCAGTTCTTC. It yields the protein CASSRLAGEYMDEQFF. The genes are TRBV19 and TRBJ2-1; 12 positions agree with TRBD2. The CDR3 extends over 16 amino acids. V lost 6 bases and J lost 8; bases outside the gene matches: 11. In germline, CDR1 is LNHDA, CDR2 SQIVND (reference sequence).

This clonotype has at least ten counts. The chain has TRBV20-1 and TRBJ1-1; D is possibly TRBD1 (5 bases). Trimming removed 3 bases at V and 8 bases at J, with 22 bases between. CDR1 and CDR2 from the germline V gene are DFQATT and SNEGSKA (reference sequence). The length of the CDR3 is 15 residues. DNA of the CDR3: TGCAGTGCTAGCCGACGGGGGGGGTCTCTCCTGGAAGCTTTCTTT. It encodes CSASRRGGSLLEAFF.

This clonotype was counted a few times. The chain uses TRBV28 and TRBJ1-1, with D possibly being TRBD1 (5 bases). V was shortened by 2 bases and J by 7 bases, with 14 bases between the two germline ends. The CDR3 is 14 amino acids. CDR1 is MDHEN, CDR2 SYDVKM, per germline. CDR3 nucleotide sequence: TGTGCCAGCAGTTTAACGGGGCTCGTTGGTGAAGCTTTCTTT. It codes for CASSLTGLVGEAFF. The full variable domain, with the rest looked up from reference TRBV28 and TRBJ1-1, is DVKVTQSSRYLVKRTGEKVFLECVQDMDHENMFWYRQDPGLGLRLIYFSYDVKMKEKGDIPEGYSVSREKKERFSLILESASTNQTSMYLCASSLTGLVGEAFFGQGTRLTVV.

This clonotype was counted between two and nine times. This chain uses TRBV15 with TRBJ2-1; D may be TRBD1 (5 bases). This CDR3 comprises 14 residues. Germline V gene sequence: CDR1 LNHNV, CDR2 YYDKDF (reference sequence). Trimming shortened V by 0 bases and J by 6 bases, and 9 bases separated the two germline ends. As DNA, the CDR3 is TGTGCCACCAGCAGAGACCGACAGAGCAATGAGCAGTTCTTC. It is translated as CATSRDRQSNEQFF.

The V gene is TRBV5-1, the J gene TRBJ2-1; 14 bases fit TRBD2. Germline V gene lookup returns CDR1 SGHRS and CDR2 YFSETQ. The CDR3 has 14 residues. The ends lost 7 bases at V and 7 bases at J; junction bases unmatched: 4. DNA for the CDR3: TGCGCCAGCGCCGGGACTAGCGGGAGTAATGAGCAGTTCTTC. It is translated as CASAGTSGSNEQFF.

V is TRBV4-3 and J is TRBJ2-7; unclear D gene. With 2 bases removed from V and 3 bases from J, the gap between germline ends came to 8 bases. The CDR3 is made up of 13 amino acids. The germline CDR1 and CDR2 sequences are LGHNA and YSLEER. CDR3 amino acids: CASSQHENYEQYF. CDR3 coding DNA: TGCGCCAGCAGCCAACACGAAAACTACGAGCAGTACTTC.

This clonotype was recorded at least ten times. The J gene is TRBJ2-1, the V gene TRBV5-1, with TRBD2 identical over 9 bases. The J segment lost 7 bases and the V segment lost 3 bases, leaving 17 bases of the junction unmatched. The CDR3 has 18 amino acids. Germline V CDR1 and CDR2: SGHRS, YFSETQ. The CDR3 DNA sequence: TGCGCCAGCAGCTCCCGTTCCGGGACTAGCTCTGGTTGGAATGAGCAGTTCTTC. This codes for CASSSRSGTSSGWNEQFF.

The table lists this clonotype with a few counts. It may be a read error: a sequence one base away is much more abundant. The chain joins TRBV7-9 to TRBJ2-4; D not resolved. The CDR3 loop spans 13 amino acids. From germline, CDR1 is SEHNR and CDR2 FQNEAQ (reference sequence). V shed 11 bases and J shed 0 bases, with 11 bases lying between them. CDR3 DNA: TGTGCCTGCGGTTTCGGAGCCAAAAACATTCAGTACTTC. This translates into CACGFGAKNIQYF.

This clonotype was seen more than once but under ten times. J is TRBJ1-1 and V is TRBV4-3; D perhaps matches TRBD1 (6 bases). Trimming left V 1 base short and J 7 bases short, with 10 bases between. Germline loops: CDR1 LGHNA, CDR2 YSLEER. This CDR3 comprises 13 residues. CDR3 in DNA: TGCGCCAGCAGCCAAGTACAGGGAGTTGAAGCTTTCTTT. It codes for CASSQVQGVEAFF.